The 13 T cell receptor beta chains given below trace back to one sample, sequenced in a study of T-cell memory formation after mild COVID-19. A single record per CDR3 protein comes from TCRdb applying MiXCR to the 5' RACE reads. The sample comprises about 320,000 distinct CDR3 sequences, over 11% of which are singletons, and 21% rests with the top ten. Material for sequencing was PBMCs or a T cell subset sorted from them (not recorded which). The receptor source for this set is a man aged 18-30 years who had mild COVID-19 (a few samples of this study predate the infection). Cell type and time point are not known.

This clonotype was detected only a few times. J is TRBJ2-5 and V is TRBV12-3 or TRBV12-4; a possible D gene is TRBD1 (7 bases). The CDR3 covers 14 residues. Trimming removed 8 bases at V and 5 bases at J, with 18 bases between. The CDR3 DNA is TGTGCCAGCTCCGGGGTGGGGGGACAGGAGACCCAGTACTTC. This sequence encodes CASSGVGGQETQYF.

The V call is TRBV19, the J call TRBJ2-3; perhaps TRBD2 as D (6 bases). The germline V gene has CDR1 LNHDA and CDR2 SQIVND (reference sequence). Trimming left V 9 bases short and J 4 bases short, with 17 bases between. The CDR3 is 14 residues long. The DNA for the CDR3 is TGTGCCAGCGACCTCGGAGGGCTAGCAGATACGCAGTATTTT. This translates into CASDLGGLADTQYF.

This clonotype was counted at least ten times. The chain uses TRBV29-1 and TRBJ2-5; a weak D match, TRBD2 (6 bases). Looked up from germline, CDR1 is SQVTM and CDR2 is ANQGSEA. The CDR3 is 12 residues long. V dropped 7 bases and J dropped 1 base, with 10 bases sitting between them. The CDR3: CSGGGTQETQYF. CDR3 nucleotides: TGCAGCGGTGGGGGGACCCAAGAGACCCAGTACTTC.

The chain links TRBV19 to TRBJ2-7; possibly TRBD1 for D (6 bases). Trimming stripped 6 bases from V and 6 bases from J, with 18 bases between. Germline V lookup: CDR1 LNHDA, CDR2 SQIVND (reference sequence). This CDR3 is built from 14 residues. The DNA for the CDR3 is TGTGCCAGTAGCGTCTCGCACAGGGTACCCGAGCAGTACTTC. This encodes CASSVSHRVPEQYF.

CDR3 region: CASSSAGGGYEQYF. The CDR3 DNA reads TGCGCCAGCAGCTCCGCGGGGGGAGGGTACGAGCAGTACTTC. The V and J genes are TRBV5-1 and TRBJ2-7; 8 bases map to TRBD2. V shed 3 bases, J shed 4 bases, and the junction held 6 bases outside the gene matches. This CDR3 has 14 amino acids. In germline, CDR1 is SGHRS, CDR2 YFSETQ. Based on the CDR3 plus reference TRBV5-1 and TRBJ2-7, the full variable domain is KAGVTQTPRYLIKTRGQQVTLSCSPISGHRSVSWYQQTPGQGLQFLFEYFSETQRNKGNFPGRFSGRQFSNSRSEMNVSTLELGDSALYLCASSSAGGGYEQYFGPGTRLTVT.

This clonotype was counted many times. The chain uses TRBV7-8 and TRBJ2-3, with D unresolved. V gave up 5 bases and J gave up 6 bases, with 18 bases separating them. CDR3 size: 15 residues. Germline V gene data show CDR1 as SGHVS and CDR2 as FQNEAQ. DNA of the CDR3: TGTGCCAGCAGCCAAAGGGTCCCTTCCCGGGATACGCAGTATTTT. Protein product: CASSQRVPSRDTQYF.

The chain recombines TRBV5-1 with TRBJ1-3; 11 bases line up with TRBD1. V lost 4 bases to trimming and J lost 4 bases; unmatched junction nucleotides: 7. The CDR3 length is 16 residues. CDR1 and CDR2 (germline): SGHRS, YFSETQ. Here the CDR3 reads CASSARTGGDGNTIYF. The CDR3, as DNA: TGCGCCAGCAGCGCCAGGACAGGGGGCGACGGAAACACCATATATTTT. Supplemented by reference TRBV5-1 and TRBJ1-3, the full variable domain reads KAGVTQTPRYLIKTRGQQVTLSCSPISGHRSVSWYQQTPGQGLQFLFEYFSETQRNKGNFPGRFSGRQFSNSRSEMNVSTLELGDSALYLCASSARTGGDGNTIYFGEGSWLTVV.

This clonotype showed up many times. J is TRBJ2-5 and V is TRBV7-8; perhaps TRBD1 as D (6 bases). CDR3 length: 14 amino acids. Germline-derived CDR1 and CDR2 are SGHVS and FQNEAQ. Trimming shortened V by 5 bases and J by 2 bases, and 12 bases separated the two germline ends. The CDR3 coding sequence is TGTGCCAGCAGCCGAGGGACATTTCAAGAGACCCAGTACTTC. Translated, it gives CASSRGTFQETQYF.

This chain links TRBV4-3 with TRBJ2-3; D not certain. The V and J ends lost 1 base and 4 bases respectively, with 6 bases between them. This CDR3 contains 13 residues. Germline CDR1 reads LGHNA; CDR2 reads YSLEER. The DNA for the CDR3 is TGCGCCAGCAGCCAAGGGTTACCAGATACGCAGTATTTT. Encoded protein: CASSQGLPDTQYF.

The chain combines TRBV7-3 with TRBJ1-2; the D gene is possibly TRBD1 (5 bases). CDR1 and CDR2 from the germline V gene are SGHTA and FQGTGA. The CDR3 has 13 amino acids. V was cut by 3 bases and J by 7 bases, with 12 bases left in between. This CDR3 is CASSFTGHGGYTF. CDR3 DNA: TGTGCCAGCAGCTTCACGGGGCACGGTGGCTACACCTTC.

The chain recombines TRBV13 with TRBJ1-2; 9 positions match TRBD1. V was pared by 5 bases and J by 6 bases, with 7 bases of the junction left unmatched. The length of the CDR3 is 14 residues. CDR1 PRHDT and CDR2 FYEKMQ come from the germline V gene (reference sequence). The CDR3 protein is CASSNDRGEDGYTF. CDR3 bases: TGTGCCAGCAGCAATGACAGGGGGGAGGATGGCTACACCTTC. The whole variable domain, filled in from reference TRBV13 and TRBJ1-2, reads AAGVIQSPRHLIKEKRETATLKCYPIPRHDTVYWYQQGPGQDPQFLISFYEKMQSDKGSIPDRFSAQQFSDYHSELNMSSLELGDSALYFCASSNDRGEDGYTFGSGTRLTVV.

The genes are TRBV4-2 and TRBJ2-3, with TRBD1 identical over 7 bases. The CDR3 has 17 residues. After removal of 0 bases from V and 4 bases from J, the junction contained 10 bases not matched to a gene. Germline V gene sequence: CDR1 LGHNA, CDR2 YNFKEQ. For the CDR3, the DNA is TGTGCCAGCAGCCAAGATACTACAGGGGAGAGGTCAGATACGCAGTATTTT. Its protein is CASSQDTTGERSDTQYF.

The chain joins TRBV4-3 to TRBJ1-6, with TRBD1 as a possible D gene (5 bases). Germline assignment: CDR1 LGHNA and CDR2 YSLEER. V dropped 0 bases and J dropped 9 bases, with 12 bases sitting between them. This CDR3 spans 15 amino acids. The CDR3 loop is CASSQDWQGSSPLHF. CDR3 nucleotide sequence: TGCGCCAGCAGCCAAGATTGGCAGGGATCTTCACCCCTCCACTTT.